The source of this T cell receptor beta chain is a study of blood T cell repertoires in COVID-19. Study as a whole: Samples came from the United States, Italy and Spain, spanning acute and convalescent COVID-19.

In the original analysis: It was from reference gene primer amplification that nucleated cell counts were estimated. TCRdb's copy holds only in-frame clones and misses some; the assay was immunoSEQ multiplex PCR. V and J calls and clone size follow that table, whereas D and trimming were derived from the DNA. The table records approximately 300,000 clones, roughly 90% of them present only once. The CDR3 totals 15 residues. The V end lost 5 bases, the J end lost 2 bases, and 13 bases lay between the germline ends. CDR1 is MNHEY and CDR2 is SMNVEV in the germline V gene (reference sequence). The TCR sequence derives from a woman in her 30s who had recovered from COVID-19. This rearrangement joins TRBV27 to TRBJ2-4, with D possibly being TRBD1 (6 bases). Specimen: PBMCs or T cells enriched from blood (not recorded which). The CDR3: CASSKGVMTKNIQYF. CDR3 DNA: TGTGCCAGCAGTAAGGGGGTAATGACCAAAAACATTCAGTACTTC.